A selection of T cell receptor beta chains follows, all from one sample in a study of PD-L1 blockade in urothelial cancer. Sequenced by immunoSEQ multiplex PCR; TCRdb stores in-frame clones only, minus some. The table records roughly 63,000 clones, about four fifths of them present only once. Specimen: PBMCs, collected around atezolizumab (anti-PD-L1) treatment. Source of these receptors: a man in his 70s with urothelial cancer. The CDR3 runs from the conserved cysteine through the conserved F or W. Only part of the rows carry a size: once, few, many, or a class if the clone is expanded.

>TRBV5-1|once
CASSLDPPGTEAFF
>TRBV5-1|.
CASSLLGLSYDEQYF
>TRBV15|.
CATSRVLAGGPNF
>TRBV7-3|few
CASSSSGTGGADTQYF
>TRBV6-5|.
CASSLQDRGYGYTF
>TRBV5-1|.
CASSATVGTGGAGEQYF
>TRBV29-1|.
CSVEGTSGSYEQFF
>TRBV27|.
CASSPTRIPTYYGYTF
>TRBV6-1|.
CASSERRVDNQPQHF
>TRBV6-5|.
CASSWTGLGETQYF
>TRBV18|.
CASSGRNRGSSYNEQFF
>TRBV7-2|.
CASSPRQGAYEQYF
>TRBV25-1|.
CASSEFRGEETQYF
>TRBV11-1|.
CASSGRQGCCQPQHF
>TRBV4-2|.
CASSQETSGGSTDTQYF
>TRBV5-1|.
CASSLSQGGEKLFF
>TRBV19|once
CASRSIGRDDQPQHF
>TRBV11-2|.
CASTTTSGRAHGEQYF
>TRBV5-1|.
CASSSLGQDIQYF
>TRBV30|once
CAWSRQGDQPQHF
>TRBV7-3|.
CASSLTGLAGAREQFF
>TRBV11-1|.
CASSLTVGEQFF
>TRBV5-4|.
CASSLVRGNSFNEKLFF
>TRBV19|.
CASSPVVGIVTEAFF
>TRBV30|.
CAWSVDWNTDTQYF
>TRBV18|.
CASSPPTGSNTGELFF
>TRBV5-1|few
CASSLEGARQHGELFF
>TRBV27|.
CASSWKGAVTDTQYF
>TRBV7-3|.
CASSLMGGQETQYF
>TRBV6-1|.
CASSEVGGLIAFF
>TRBV9|few
CASSVDSGGRTENSPLHF
>TRBV29-1|.
CSVDSDDYNEQFF
>TRBV5-4|.
CASSRGAKGADTQYF
>TRBV5-4|.
CASSLRETQYF
>TRBV2|.
CASSRQGARETQYF
>TRBV6-6|.
CASSYSRYAGELFF
>TRBV15|.
CATGAGVTGEQFF
>TRBV29-1|.
CSVLDSYNSPLHF
>TRBV5-6|.
CASSLRQADTGELFF
>TRBV5-5|.
CASSSTRITQLVHEQYF